These 9 T cell receptor beta chains originate from one sample sequenced in a study of cytomegalovirus exposure and HLA in healthy donors. The PCR made use of 60 Vbeta and 13 Jbeta primers. Repertoires were generated with immunoSEQ multiplex PCR, while TCRdb's copy carries only in-frame clones and drops some. The sample contains around 100,000 clones, about four fifths of which appear only once. The sequenced material came from PBMCs. Receptors originate from a man aged 25-40 years in good health and CMV-seropositive.

V is TRBV18 and J is TRBJ2-1; D unclear. Trimming removed 3 bases at V and 4 bases at J, with 25 bases between. From germline, CDR1 is KGHSH and CDR2 LQKENI. The CDR3 loop spans 19 amino acids. CDR3 sequence: CASSPTVVPTARRYNEQFF. The DNA for the CDR3 is TGTGCCAGCTCACCTACAGTCGTCCCCACAGCCAGAAGGTACAATGAGCAGTTCTTC.

The J gene is TRBJ1-5, the V gene TRBV19; the D is unclear. Trimming left V 3 bases short and J 4 bases short, with 13 bases between. This CDR3 comprises 15 residues. The germline V gene encodes CDR1 LNHDA and CDR2 SQIVND (reference sequence). This chain's CDR3 is CASSMLQPRNQPQHF. Here the CDR3 DNA reads TGTGCCAGTAGTATGTTACAGCCACGAAATCAGCCCCAGCATTTT.

This sequence joins TRBV11-3 and TRBJ1-4, with 10 bases that match TRBD1. CDR1 and CDR2 from the germline V gene are SGHNT and YENEEA. The V and J ends lost 5 bases and 7 bases, in that order; junction bases with no gene match: 10. The CDR3 loop spans 16 amino acids. CDR3 loop: CASSGTGALGGEKLFF. As DNA, the CDR3 is TGTGCCAGCAGCGGGACAGGGGCCCTGGGAGGTGAAAAACTGTTTTTT.

This chain connects TRBV18 to TRBJ1-6; D is uncertain. Germline V CDR1 and CDR2: KGHSH, LQKENI. There are 15 residues in the CDR3. Deletions cut 4 bases from V and 9 bases from J, with 16 bases between. CDR3 in amino acids: CASSLQEGVGSPLHF. The CDR3 DNA reads TGTGCCAGCTCACTCCAGGAGGGCGTGGGTTCACCCCTCCACTTT.

The chain links TRBV10-3 to TRBJ2-1; TRBD1 agrees at 12 bases. The germline CDR1 and CDR2 sequences are ENHRY and SYGVKD. The CDR3 spans 16 residues. J gave up 6 bases and V 4 bases, and 7 bases lay outside the gene matches. The CDR3 DNA follows: TGTGCCATCAGTGGGGACAGGGGGCTTCTGTTCAATGAGCAGTTCTTC. This translates into CAISGDRGLLFNEQFF.

This chain links TRBV5-4 with TRBJ1-4; TRBD1 is a possible D gene (5 bases). The CDR3 consists of 14 residues. V was cut by 1 base and J by 7 bases, with 11 bases left in between. Per germline, CDR1 SGHNT and CDR2 YYREEE (reference sequence). DNA for the CDR3: TGTGCCAGCAGCTTGCCCGGGGGAGGTGAAAAACTGTTTTTT. Translation: CASSLPGGGEKLFF.

The CDR3 sequence is CASSLAEGGYGYTF. DNA of the CDR3: TGCGCCAGCAGCTTGGCCGAAGGGGGATACGGCTACACCTTC. The chain uses TRBV5-1 and TRBJ1-2, with D possibly TRBD1 on 6 matching bases. CDR1 is SGHRS, CDR2 YFSETQ, per germline. The CDR3 sequence is 14 residues long. Trimming removed 0 bases at V and 8 bases at J, with 14 bases between.

On this clone: This sample also contains other DNA sequences that code for the same CDR3. This sequence joins TRBV21-1 and TRBJ1-1; the D call in the table, TRBD1, was not verified against the DNA. TRBV21-1 is termed a pseudogene. This CDR3 has 17 amino acids. This chain's CDR3 is CASSKAWVQGNGTEAFF. In DNA, the CDR3 is TGCGCCAGCAGCAAAGCTTGGGTACAGGGGAATGGCACTGAAGCTTTCTTT.

The chain employs TRBV2 and TRBJ2-5, with 11 nucleotides matching TRBD2. There are 15 residues in the CDR3. Germline lookup yields CDR1 SNHLY and CDR2 FYNNEI. Germline trimming cut 4 bases from V and 2 bases from J; bases unmatched to any gene: 3. This CDR3 reads CASSGLAGSQETQYF. The CDR3 nucleotides are TGTGCCAGCAGTGGACTAGCGGGGTCTCAAGAGACCCAGTACTTC.